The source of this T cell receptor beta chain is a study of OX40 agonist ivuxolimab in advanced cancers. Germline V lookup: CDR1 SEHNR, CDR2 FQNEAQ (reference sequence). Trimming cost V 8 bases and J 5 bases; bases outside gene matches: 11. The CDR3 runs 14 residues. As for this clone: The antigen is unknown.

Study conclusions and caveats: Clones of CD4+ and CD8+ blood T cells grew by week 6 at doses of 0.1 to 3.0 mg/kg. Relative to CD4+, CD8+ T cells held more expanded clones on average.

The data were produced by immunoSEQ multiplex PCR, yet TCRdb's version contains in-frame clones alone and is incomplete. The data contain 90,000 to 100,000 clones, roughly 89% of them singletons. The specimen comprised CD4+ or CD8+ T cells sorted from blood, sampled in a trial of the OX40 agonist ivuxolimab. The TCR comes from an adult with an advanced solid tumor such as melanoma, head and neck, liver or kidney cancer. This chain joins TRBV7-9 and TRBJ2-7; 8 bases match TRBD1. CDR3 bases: TGTGCCAGCGCCGGGACAGGCCTTAATGACGAGCAGTACTTC. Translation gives CASAGTGLNDEQYF.